The subject of this entry is one TCR beta chain. Its matching antigen is unknown. The table came from immunoSEQ multiplex PCR; TCRdb's copy has only in-frame clones and leaves some out. The sample consists of about 120,000 clones, approximately 90% of them appearing once. This sample is part of a study of T cell responses to AZD1222 COVID-19 vaccine. Trimming removed 3 bases from V and 4 bases from J, with 12 bases in between. Germline V gene lookup returns CDR1 KGHSH and CDR2 LQKENI. The CDR3 is made up of 14 amino acids. General study points: The study reported that nearly half of spike-specific TCRs target unmutated variant regions. CD4 TCRs covered the whole spike, strongest at regions 160-218 and 743-854. After two AZD1222 doses, spike-specific TCR breadth and depth rose versus day 0.

Sequences were derived from peripheral blood, sampled on day 0 of AZD1222 vaccination. The clonotype was recovered from an adult in good health. This sequence joins TRBV18 and TRBJ1-1, with D tentatively TRBD1 (5 bases). This chain's CDR3 is CASSPPSGSTEAFF. The CDR3 region has the DNA TGTGCCAGCTCACCGCCTTCAGGGTCCACTGAAGCTTTCTTT.